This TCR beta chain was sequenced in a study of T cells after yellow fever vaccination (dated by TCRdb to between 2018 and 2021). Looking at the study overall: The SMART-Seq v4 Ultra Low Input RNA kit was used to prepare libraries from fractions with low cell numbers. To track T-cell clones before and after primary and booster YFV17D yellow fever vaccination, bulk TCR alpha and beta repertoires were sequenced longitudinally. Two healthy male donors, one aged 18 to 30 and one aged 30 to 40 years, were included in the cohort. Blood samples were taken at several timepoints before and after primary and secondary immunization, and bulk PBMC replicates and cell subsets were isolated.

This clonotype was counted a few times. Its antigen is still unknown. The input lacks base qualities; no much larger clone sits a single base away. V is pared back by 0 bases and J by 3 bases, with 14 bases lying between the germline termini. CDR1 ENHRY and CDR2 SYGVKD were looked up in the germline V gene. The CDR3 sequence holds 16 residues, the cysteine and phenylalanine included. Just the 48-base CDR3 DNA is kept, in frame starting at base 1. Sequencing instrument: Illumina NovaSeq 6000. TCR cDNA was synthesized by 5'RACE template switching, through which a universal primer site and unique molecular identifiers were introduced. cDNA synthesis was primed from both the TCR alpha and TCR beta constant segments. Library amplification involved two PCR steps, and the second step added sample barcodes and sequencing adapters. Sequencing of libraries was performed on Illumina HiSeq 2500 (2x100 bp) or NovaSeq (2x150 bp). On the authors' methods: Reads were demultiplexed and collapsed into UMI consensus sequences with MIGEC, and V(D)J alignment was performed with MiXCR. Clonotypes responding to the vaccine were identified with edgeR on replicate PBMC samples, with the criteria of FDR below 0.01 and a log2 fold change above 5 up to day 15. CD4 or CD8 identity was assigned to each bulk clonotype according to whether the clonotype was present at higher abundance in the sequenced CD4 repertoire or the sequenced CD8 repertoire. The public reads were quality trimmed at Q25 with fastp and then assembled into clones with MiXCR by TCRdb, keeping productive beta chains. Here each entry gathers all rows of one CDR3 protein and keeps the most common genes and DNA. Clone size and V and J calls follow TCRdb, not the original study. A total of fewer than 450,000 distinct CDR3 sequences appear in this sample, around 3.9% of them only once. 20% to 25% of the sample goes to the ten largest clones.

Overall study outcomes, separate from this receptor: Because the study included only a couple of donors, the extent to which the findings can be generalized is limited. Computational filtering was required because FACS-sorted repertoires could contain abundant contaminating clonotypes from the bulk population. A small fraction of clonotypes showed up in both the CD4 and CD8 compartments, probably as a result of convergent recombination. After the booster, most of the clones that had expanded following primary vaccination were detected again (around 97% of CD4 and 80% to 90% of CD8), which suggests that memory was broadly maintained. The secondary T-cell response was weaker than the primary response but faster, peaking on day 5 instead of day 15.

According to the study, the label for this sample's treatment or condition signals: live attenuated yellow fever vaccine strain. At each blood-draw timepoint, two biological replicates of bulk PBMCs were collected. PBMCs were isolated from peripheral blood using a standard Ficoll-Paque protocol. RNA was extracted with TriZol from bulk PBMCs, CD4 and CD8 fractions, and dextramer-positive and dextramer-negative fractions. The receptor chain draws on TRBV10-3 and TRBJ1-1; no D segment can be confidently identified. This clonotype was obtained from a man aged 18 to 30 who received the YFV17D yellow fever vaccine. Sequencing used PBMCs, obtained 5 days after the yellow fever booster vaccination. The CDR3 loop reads CAISESGGGWYTEAFF. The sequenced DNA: TGTGCCATCAGTGAGTCTGGAGGTGGGTGGTACACTGAAGCTTTCTTT.